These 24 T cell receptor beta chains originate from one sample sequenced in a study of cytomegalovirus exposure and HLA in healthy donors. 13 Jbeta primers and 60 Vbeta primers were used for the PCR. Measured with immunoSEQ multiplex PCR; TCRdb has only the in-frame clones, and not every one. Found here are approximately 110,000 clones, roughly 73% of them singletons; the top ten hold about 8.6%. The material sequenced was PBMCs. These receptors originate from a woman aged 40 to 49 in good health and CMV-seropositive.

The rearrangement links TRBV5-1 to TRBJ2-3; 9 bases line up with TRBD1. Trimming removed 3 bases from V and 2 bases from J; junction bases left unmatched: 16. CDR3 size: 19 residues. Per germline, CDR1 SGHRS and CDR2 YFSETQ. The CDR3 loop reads CASSYYTVGTGRYTDTQYF. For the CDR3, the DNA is TGCGCCAGCAGCTATTACACCGTGGGGACAGGGCGCTACACAGATACGCAGTATTTT.

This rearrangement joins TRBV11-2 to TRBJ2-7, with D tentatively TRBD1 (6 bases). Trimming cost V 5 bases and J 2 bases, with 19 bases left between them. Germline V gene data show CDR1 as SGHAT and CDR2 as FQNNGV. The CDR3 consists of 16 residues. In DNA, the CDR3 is TGTGCCAGCAGCCCGTTAGGTAGGACAGCGGCCTACGAGCAGTACTTC. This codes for CASSPLGRTAAYEQYF.

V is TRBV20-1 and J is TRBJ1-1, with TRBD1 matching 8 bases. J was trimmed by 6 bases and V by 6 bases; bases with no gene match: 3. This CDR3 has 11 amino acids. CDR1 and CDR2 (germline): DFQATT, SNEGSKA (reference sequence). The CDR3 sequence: CSADRVSEAFF. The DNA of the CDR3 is TGCAGTGCGGACAGGGTTTCTGAAGCTTTCTTT.

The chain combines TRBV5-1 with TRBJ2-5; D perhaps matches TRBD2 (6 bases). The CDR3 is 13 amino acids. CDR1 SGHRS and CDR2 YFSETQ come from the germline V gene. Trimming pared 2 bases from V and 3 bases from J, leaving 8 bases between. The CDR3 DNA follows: TGCGCCAGCAGCTTCGGGGGAGAAGAGACCCAGTACTTC. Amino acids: CASSFGGEETQYF.

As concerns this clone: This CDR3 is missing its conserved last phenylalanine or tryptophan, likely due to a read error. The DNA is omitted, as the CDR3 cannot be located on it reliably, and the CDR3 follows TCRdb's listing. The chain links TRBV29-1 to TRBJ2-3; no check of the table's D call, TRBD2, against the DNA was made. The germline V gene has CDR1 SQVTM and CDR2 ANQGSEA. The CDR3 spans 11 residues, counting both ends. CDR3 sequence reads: CSAGGTSGEVM.

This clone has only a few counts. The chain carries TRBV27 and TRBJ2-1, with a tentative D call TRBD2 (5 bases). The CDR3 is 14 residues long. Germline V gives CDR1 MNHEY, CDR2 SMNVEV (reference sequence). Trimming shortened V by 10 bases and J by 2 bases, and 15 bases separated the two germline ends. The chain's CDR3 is CATALAGPYNEQFF. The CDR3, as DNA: TGTGCCACCGCTCTCGCGGGTCCCTACAATGAGCAGTTCTTC.

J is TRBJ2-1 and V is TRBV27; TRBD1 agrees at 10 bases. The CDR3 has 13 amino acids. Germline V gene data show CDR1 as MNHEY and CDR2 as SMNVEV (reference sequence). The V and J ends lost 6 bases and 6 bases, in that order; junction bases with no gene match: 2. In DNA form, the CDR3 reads TGTGCCAGCAGGGGGACAGGGGTCAATGAGCAGTTCTTC. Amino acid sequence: CASRGTGVNEQFF.

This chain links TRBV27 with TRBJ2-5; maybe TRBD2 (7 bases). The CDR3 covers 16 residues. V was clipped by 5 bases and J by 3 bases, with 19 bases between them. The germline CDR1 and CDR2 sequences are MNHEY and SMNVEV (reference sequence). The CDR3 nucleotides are TGTGCCAGCAGTCCCGGGACACGGGAGGCCGAAGAGACCCAGTACTTC. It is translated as CASSPGTREAEETQYF.

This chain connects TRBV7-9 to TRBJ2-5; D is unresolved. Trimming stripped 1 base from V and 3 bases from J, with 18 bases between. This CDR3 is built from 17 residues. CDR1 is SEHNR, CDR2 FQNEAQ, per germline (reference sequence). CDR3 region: CASSLVWSSSSEETQYF. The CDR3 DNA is TGTGCCAGCAGCTTAGTATGGAGCTCCAGTAGTGAAGAGACCCAGTACTTC.

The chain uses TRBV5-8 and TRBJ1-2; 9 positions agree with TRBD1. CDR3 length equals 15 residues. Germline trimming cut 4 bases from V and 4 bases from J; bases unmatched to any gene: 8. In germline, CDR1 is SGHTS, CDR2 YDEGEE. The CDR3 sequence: CASSRGQGEAYGYTF. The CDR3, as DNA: TGTGCCAGCAGCCGGGGACAGGGTGAGGCCTATGGCTACACCTTC.

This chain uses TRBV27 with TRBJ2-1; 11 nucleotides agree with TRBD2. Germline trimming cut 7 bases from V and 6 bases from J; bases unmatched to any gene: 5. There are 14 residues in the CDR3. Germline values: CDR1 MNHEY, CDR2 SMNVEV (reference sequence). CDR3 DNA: TGTGCCAGCACCCTGACTAGCGGGACCAATGAGCAGTTCTTC. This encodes CASTLTSGTNEQFF.

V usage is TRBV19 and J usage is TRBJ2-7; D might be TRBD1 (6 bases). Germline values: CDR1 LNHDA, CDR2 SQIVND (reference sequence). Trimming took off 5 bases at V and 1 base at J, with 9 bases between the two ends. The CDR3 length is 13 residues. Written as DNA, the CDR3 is TGTGCCAGTAGTTTGGACAGTTCCTACGAGCAGTACTTC. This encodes CASSLDSSYEQYF.

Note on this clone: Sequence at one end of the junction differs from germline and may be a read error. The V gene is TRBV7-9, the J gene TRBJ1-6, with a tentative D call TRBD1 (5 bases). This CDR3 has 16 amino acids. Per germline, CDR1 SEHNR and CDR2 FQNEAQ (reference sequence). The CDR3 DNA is TGTTCCAGCAGCTTAGGGCCGGGGGTAAATTACTCACCCCTCCACTTT. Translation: CSSSLGPGVNYSPLHF.

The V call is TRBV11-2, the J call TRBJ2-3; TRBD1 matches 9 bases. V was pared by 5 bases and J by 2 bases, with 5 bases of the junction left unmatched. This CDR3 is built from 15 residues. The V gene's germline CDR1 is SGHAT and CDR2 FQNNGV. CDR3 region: CASSQRTGVTDTQYF. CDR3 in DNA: TGTGCCAGCAGCCAAAGGACAGGGGTCACAGATACGCAGTATTTT.

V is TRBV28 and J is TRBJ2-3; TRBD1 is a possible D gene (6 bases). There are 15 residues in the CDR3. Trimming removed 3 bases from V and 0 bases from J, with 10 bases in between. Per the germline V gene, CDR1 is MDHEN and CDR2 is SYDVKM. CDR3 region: CASSLAGVSTDTQYF. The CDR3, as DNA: TGTGCCAGCAGTTTGGCAGGGGTAAGCACAGATACGCAGTATTTT.

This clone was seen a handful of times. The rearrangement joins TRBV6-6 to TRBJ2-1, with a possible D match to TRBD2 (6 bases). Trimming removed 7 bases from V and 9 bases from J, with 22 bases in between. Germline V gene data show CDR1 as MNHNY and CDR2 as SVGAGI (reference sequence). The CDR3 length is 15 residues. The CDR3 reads CASNHRDSLRAEQFF. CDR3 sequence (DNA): TGTGCCAGCAACCACCGGGACTCCCTTAGGGCTGAGCAGTTCTTC.

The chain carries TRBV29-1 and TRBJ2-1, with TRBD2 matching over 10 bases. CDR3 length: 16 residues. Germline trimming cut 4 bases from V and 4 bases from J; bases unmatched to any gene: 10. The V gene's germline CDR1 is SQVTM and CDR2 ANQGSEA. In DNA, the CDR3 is TGCAGCGTTGGGGCTCGGGCTAGCGGGAGTTACAATGAGCAGTTCTTC. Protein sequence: CSVGARASGSYNEQFF.

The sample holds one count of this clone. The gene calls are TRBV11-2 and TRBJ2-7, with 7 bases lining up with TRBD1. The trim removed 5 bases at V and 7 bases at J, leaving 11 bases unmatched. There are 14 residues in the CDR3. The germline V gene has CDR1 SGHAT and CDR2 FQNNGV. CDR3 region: CASSHGQVPGEQYF. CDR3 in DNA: TGTGCCAGCAGCCACGGACAGGTTCCGGGGGAGCAGTACTTC.

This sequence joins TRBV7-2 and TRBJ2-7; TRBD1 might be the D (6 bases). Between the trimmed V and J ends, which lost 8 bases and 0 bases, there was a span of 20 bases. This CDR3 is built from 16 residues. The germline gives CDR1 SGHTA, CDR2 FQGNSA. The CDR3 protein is CASFSRGQTSSYEQYF. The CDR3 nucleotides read TGTGCCAGCTTCTCCCGCGGACAGACGAGCTCCTACGAGCAGTACTTC. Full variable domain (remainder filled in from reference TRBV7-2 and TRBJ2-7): GAGVSQSPSNKVTEKGKDVELRCDPISGHTALYWYRQSLGQGLEFLIYFQGNSAPDKSGLPSDRFSAERTGGSVSTLTIQRTQQEDSAVYLCASFSRGQTSSYEQYFGPGTRLTVT.

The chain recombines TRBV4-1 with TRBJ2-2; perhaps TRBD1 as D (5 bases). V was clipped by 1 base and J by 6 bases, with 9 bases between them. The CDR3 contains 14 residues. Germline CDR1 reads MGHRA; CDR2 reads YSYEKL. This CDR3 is CASSQVGLPGELFF. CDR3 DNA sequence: TGCGCCAGCAGCCAAGTGGGGCTCCCCGGGGAGCTGTTTTTT.

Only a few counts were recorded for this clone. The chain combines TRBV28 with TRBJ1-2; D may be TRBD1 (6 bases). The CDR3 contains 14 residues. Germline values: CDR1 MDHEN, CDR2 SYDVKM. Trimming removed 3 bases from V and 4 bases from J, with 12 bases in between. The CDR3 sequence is CASSFWGGGYGYTF. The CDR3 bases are TGTGCCAGCAGTTTCTGGGGGGGCGGCTATGGCTACACCTTC.

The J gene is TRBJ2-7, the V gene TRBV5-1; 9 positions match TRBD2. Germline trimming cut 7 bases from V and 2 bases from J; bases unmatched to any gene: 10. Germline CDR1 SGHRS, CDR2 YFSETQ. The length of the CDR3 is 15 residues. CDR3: CASGALAGNTYEQYF. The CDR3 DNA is TGCGCCAGCGGGGCACTAGCGGGCAACACCTACGAGCAGTACTTC.

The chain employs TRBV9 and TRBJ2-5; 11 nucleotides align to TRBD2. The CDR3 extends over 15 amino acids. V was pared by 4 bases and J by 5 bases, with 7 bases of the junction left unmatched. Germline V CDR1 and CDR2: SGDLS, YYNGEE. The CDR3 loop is CASSLSSGRVETQYF. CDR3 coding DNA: TGTGCCAGCAGCTTAAGTAGCGGGAGGGTTGAGACCCAGTACTTC.

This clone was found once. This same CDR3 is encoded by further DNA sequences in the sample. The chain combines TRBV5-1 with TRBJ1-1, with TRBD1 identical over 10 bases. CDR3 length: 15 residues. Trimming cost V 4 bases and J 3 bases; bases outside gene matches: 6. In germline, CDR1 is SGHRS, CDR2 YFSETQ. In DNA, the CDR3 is TGCGCCAGCAGCCCCACTGGGACAGGGGACACTGAAGCTTTCTTT. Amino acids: CASSPTGTGDTEAFF.